Each of the 5 T cell receptor beta chains below was sequenced from the same sample in a study of blood T cell repertoires in COVID-19. Profiled with immunoSEQ multiplex PCR; TCRdb holds only in-frame clones, not every one. The sample contains 98,000 or so clones, about 83% of which appear only once. The sequenced sample consisted of peripheral blood. All receptors derive from a woman in her 70s with acute or convalescent COVID-19.

J is TRBJ1-2 and V is TRBV6-5; the D gene is possibly TRBD1 (6 bases). This CDR3 region has 15 residues. Looked up from germline, CDR1 is MNHEY and CDR2 is SVGAGI. V shed 2 bases and J shed 3 bases, with 13 bases lying between them. CDR3: CASSYTGGEYYGYTF. The CDR3 DNA reads TGTGCCAGCAGTTACACGGGGGGCGAATACTATGGCTACACCTTC.

This clone was recorded a few times. V gene TRBV28 combines with J gene TRBJ1-5, with D perhaps TRBD1 (5 bases). V gave up 5 bases and J gave up 6 bases, with 20 bases separating them. This CDR3 spans 16 amino acids. From germline, CDR1 is MDHEN and CDR2 SYDVKM. The CDR3 loop is CASSPTGGDWGQPQHF. CDR3 coding DNA: TGTGCCAGCAGTCCAACGGGGGGGGACTGGGGTCAGCCCCAGCATTTT.

The V gene is TRBV5-8, the J gene TRBJ1-1; D is unclear. Looked up from germline, CDR1 is SGHTS and CDR2 is YDEGEE. CDR3 length: 10 amino acids. Between the trimmed V and J ends, which lost 7 bases and 10 bases, there was a span of 11 bases. The CDR3 DNA reads TGTGCCAGCGGTAGACTGGGAGCTTTCTTT. Its translation is CASGRLGAFF.

V and J are TRBV28 and TRBJ1-2, with a possible D match to TRBD1 (5 bases). V was trimmed by 6 bases and J by 6 bases, leaving 11 bases between them. This CDR3 is 12 amino acids long. In germline, CDR1 is MDHEN, CDR2 SYDVKM. Written as DNA, the CDR3 is TGTGCCAGCAGAGACAGTATGGATGGCTACACCTTC. Its protein product is CASRDSMDGYTF.

This chain connects TRBV23-1 to TRBJ2-7; 9 positions match TRBD2. TRBV23-1 is an ORF, with its function uncertain. The CDR3 sequence is 17 residues long. J was trimmed by 7 bases and V by 0 bases; bases with no gene match: 13. The CDR3 nucleotides are TGCGCCAGCAGTCAATCGAGGGGTGGTAGCGGGAGACAAGAGCAGTACTTC. Translation: CASSQSRGGSGRQEQYF.